The 12 T cell receptor beta chains listed next were all sequenced from one sample in a study of T cell changes during pregnancy in multiple sclerosis. TCRdb keeps only in-frame clones here, not all; method: immunoSEQ multiplex PCR. The sample lists about 40,000 clones; around 90% were seen once. The material was peripheral blood, obtained in the first trimester of pregnancy. The source is a female donor in good health, enrolled as a control in a pregnancy study.

This chain connects TRBV11-2 to TRBJ1-2, with 8 bases lining up with TRBD1. J gave up 5 bases and V 5 bases, and 4 bases lay outside the gene matches. The CDR3 has 13 residues. Germline V gene lookup returns CDR1 SGHAT and CDR2 FQNNGV. CDR3 DNA: TGTGCCAGCAGCCCCGGACAGGGATATGGCTACACCTTC. Translated: CASSPGQGYGYTF.

The chain links TRBV10-3 to TRBJ1-2; no clear D gene. CDR3 length equals 13 residues. Germline V lookup: CDR1 ENHRY, CDR2 SYGVKD. V was cut by 8 bases and J by 8 bases, with 18 bases left in between. The CDR3 coding sequence is TGTGCCATCGGGATGGCCAGCCGAGGGGGCTACACCTTC. This sequence encodes CAIGMASRGGYTF.

The rearrangement uses TRBV6-1 and TRBJ2-5; 7 bases match TRBD1. The CDR3 sequence is 13 residues long. The J segment lost 8 bases and the V segment lost 7 bases, leaving 10 bases of the junction unmatched. Germline V gives CDR1 MNHNS, CDR2 SASEGT. CDR3 in DNA: TGTGCCAGCACTACAGGGGTGGGTGATACCCAGTACTTC. It encodes CASTTGVGDTQYF.

This sequence joins TRBV11-2 and TRBJ1-1; no definite D call. Per germline, CDR1 SGHAT and CDR2 FQNNGV. The CDR3 sequence is 13 residues long. Between the trimmed V and J ends, which lost 4 bases and 6 bases, there was a span of 12 bases. CDR3 sequence reads: CASSSSGSAEAFF. CDR3 in DNA: TGTGCCAGCAGCTCTTCAGGTTCAGCTGAAGCTTTCTTT.

The chain links TRBV18 to TRBJ2-7; maybe TRBD2 (6 bases). CDR3 length: 14 residues. Trimming took off 2 bases at V and 2 bases at J, with 10 bases between the two ends. Per germline, CDR1 KGHSH and CDR2 LQKENI. As DNA, the CDR3 is TGTGCCAGCTCACCAATGGGGGGAGCCTACGAGCAGTACTTC. Encoded protein: CASSPMGGAYEQYF.

The chain carries TRBV28 and TRBJ1-1; tentatively, D is TRBD1 (6 bases). CDR1 MDHEN and CDR2 SYDVKM come from the germline V gene. CDR3 length equals 13 residues. V shed 5 bases and J shed 3 bases, with 10 bases lying between them. CDR3 in DNA: TGTGCCAGCAGTAAACAGGGAGACACTGAAGCTTTCTTT. It specifies CASSKQGDTEAFF.

The gene calls are TRBV6-4 and TRBJ2-1; 14 bases are a match to TRBD2. From germline, CDR1 is MRHNA and CDR2 SNTAGT. The CDR3 contains 14 residues. Losses at the gene ends were 3 bases for V and 15 bases for J; bases not matched to a gene: 7. CDR3 DNA: TGTGCCAGCAGTGATAGCGGGACTAGCGGGAGTATGTTCTTC. It codes for CASSDSGTSGSMFF.

The chain is built from TRBV10-3 and TRBJ1-2; 7 bases line up with TRBD1. Germline-derived CDR1 and CDR2 are ENHRY and SYGVKD. The CDR3 totals 16 residues. V trimming: 0 bases; J trimming: 6 bases; junction bases outside the gene matches: 10. CDR3 DNA: TGTGCCATCAGTGAGTCGAATACAGGGGCCGGAGATGGCTACACCTTC. Translation gives CAISESNTGAGDGYTF.

The chain combines TRBV7-2 with TRBJ2-7, with 10 bases matching TRBD2. CDR1 is SGHTA and CDR2 is FQGNSA in the germline V gene. This CDR3 is 18 amino acids long. V lost 5 bases and J lost 2; bases outside the gene matches: 15. CDR3 bases: TGTGCCAGCAGCGTATCTAGCGGGGGAGCCTCGCGGACCTACGAGCAGTACTTC. This encodes CASSVSSGGASRTYEQYF.

V gene TRBV9 combines with J gene TRBJ2-3; the match to TRBD2 covers 9 bases. V lost 0 bases to trimming and J lost 14 bases; unmatched junction nucleotides: 10. Germline V gene data show CDR1 as SGDLS and CDR2 as YYNGEE. The CDR3 runs 14 residues. The DNA of the CDR3 is TGTGCCAGCAGCGTAGGGGGTAGCGGGGGCCCTTCGTATTTT. Translated, it gives CASSVGGSGGPSYF. Filled out from reference TRBV9 and TRBJ2-3, the complete variable domain reads DSGVTQTPKHLITATGQRVTLRCSPRSGDLSVYWYQQSLDQGLQFLIQYYNGEERAKGNILERFSAQQFPDLHSELNLSSLELGDSALYFCASSVGGSGGPSYFGPGTRLTVL.

This chain links TRBV2 with TRBJ2-2; D is perhaps TRBD1 (6 bases). Per the germline V gene, CDR1 is SNHLY and CDR2 is FYNNEI. The length of the CDR3 is 11 residues. V lost 7 bases to trimming and J lost 6 bases, with 6 bases between them. This CDR3 is CASKGAGELFF. The DNA for the CDR3 is TGTGCCAGCAAGGGGGCCGGGGAGCTGTTTTTT.

CDR3 coding DNA: TGTGCCAGCAGCTTATCGGGACTAGATGCGTTCTTC. This gives the protein CASSLSGLDAFF. The V gene is TRBV7-9, the J gene TRBJ2-1, with 8 bases that match TRBD2. V lost 2 bases and J lost 15; bases outside the gene matches: 6. Germline CDR1 reads SEHNR; CDR2 reads FQNEAQ (reference sequence). The CDR3 is 12 residues long.